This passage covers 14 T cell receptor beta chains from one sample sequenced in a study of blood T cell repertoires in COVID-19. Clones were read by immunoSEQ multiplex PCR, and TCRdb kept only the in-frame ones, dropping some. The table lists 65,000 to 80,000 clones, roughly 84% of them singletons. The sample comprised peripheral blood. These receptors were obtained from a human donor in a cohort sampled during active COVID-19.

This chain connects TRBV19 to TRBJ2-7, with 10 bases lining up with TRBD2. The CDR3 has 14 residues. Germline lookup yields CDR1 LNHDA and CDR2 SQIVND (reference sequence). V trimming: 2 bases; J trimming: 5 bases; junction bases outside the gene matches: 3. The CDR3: CASSILAGENEQYF. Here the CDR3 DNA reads TGTGCCAGTAGTATACTAGCGGGAGAGAACGAGCAGTACTTC. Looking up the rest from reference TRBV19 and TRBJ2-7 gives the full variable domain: DGGITQSPKYLFRKEGQNVTLSCEQNLNHDAMYWYRQDPGQGLRLIYYSQIVNDFQKGDIAEGYSVSREKKESFPLTVTSAQKNPTAFYLCASSILAGENEQYFGPGTRLTVT.

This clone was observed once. CDR3 DNA: TGTGCCAGCAGCGTCTCAGGGCAGCCGGATTCACCCCTCCACTTT. This translates into CASSVSGQPDSPLHF. V and J are TRBV9 and TRBJ1-6; TRBD1 might be the D (5 bases). V was trimmed by 2 bases and J by 8 bases, leaving 14 bases between them. The CDR3 length is 15 residues. The germline gives CDR1 SGDLS, CDR2 YYNGEE.

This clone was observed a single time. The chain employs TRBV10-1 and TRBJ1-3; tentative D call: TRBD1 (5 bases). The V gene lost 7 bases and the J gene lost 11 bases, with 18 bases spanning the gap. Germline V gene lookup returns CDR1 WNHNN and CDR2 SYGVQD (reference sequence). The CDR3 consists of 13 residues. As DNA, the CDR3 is TGCGCCAGCAAAACCCGGGGACTGCTCTCCATATATTTT. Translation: CASKTRGLLSIYF.

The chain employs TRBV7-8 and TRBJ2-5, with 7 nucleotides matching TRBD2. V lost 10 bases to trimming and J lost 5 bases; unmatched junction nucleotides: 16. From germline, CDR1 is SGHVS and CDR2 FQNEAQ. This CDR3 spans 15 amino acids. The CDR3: CATRWRGGIAETQYF. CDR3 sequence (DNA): TGTGCCACCCGTTGGCGCGGGGGAATAGCGGAGACCCAGTACTTC.

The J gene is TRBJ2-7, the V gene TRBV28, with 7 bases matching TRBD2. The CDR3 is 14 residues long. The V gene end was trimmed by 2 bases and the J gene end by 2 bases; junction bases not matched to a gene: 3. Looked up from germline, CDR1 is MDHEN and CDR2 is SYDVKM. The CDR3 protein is CASSLEGGTYEQYF. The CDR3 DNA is TGTGCCAGCAGTTTAGAGGGAGGGACCTACGAGCAGTACTTC. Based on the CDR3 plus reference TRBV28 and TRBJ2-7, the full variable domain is DVKVTQSSRYLVKRTGEKVFLECVQDMDHENMFWYRQDPGLGLRLIYFSYDVKMKEKGDIPEGYSVSREKKERFSLILESASTNQTSMYLCASSLEGGTYEQYFGPGTRLTVT.

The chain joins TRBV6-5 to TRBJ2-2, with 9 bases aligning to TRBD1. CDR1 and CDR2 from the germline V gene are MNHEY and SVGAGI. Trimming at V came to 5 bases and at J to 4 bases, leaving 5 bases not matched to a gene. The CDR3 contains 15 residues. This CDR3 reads CASSKQGAGTGELFF. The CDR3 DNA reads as TGTGCCAGCAGTAAACAGGGGGCTGGCACCGGGGAGCTGTTTTTT.

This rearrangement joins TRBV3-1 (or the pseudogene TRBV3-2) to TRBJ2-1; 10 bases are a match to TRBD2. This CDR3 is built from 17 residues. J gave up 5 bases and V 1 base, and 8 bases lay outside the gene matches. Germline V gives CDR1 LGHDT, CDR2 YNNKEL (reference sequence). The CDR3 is CASSQGGASGGNNEQFF. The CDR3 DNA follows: TGTGCCAGCAGCCAAGGAGGAGCTAGCGGGGGCAACAATGAGCAGTTCTTC.

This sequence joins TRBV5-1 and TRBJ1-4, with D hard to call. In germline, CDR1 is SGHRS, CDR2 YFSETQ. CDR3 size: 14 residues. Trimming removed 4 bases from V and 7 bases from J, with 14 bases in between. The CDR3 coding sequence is TGCGCCAGCAGCCGGACTCAAGGGCGTGAAAAACTGTTTTTT. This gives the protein CASSRTQGREKLFF.

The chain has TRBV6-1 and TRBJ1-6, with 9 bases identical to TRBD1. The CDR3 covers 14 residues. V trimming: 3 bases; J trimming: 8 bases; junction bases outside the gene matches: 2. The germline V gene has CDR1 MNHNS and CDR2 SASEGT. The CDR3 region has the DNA TGTGCCAGCAGTGAGGGACAGGGTTATTCACCCCTCCACTTT. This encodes CASSEGQGYSPLHF.

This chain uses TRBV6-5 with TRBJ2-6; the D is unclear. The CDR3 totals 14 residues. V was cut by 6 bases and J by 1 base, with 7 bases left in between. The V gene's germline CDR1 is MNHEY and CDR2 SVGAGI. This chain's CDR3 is CASSLTSGANVLTF. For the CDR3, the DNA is TGTGCCAGCAGCTTGACTTCTGGGGCCAACGTCCTGACTTTC.

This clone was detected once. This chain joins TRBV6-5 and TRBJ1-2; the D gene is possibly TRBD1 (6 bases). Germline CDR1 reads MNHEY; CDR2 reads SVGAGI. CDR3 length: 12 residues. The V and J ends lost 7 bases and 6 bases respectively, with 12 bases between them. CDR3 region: CASTDSGHGYTF. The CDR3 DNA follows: TGTGCCAGCACGGACAGTGGTCATGGCTACACCTTC.

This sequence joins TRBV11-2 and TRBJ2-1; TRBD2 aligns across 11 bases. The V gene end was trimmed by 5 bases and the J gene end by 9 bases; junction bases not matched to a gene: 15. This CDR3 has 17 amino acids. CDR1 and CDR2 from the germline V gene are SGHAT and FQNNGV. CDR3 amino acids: CASSTLGSGRAAGEQFF. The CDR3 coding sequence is TGTGCCAGCAGCACCCTGGGTAGCGGGAGGGCCGCGGGTGAGCAGTTCTTC.

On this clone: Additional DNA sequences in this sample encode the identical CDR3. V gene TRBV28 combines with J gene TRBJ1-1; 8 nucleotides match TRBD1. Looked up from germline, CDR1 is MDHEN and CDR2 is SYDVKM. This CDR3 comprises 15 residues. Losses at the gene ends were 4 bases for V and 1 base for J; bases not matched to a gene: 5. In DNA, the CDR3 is TGTGCCAGCAGTTCAGGGGGCGGGGGGAACACTGAAGCTTTCTTT. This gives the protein CASSSGGGGNTEAFF.

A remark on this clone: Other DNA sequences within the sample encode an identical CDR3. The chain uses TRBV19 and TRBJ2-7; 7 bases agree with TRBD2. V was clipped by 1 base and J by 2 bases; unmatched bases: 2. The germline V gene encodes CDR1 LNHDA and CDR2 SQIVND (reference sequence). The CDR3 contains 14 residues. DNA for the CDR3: TGTGCCAGTAGTATAGCGGCGGGGGCCTACGAGCAGTACTTC. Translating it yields CASSIAAGAYEQYF.